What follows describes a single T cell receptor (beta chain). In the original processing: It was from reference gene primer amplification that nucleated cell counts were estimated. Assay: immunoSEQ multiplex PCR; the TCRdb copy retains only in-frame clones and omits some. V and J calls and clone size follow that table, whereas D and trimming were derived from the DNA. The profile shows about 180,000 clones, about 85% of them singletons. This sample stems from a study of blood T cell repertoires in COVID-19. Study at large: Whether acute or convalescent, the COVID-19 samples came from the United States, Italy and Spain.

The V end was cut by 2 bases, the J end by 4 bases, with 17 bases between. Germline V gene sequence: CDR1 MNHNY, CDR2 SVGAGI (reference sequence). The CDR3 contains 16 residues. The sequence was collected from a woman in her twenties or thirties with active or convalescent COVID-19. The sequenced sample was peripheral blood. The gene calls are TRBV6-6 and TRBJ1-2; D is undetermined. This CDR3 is CASSYAESVSSYGYTF. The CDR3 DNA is TGTGCCAGCAGTTACGCGGAATCCGTTTCTAGCTATGGCTACACCTTC.